The present entry profiles one TCR beta chain with its context. Its antigen is still unknown. This entry comes from a study of T cell responses to AZD1222 COVID-19 vaccine. Generated by immunoSEQ multiplex PCR, the TCRdb table keeps only in-frame clones and is missing some. Counted here are 90,000 to 130,000 clones, roughly 90% occurring once; the ten biggest clones make up over 12%. Pooled samples include second doses given at about 4 or 12 weeks. The study's findings and limits: Spike-specific TCR depth and breadth grew after two AZD1222 doses. Researchers report vaccine-associated CD4 TCRs spanning spike, with dominance at 160-218 and 743-854. Donors in the cohort were predominantly white British and more often female, and clonal diversity was possibly underestimated.

The ends lost 0 bases at V and 4 bases at J; junction bases unmatched: 8. CDR1 ENHRY and CDR2 SYGVKD come from the germline V gene. The CDR3 has 18 amino acids. The chain has TRBV10-3 and TRBJ2-2; TRBD2 agrees at 10 bases. This receptor was obtained from an adult who received the AZD1222 COVID-19 vaccine. The source material was peripheral blood, sampled 28 days after the second AZD1222 dose. CDR3 loop: CAISESTGLASGTGELFF. CDR3 DNA sequence: TGTGCCATCAGTGAGTCGACGGGACTAGCGTCCGGCACCGGGGAGCTGTTTTTT.